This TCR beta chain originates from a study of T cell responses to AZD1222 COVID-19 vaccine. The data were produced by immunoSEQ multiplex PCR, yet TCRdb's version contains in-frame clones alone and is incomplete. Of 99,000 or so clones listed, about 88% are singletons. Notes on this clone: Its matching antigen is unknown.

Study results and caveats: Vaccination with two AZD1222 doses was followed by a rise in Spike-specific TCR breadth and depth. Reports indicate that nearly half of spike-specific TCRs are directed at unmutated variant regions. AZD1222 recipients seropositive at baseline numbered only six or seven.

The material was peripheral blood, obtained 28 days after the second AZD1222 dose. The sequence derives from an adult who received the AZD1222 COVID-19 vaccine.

CDR3 bases: TGTGCCACAAGCGGACAGGGAAGCACCGGGGAGCTGTTTTTT. Translating it yields CATSGQGSTGELFF. The J gene is TRBJ2-2, the V gene TRBV27; 8 nucleotides agree with TRBD1. The V segment lost 10 bases and the J segment 4 bases; nucleotides outside the gene matches: 8. Germline values: CDR1 MNHEY, CDR2 SMNVEV (reference sequence). There are 14 residues in the CDR3.